This T cell receptor beta chain was identified in a study of blood T cell repertoires in COVID-19. Whole-study context: Italy, Spain and the United States were the sources of the convalescent and acute COVID-19 samples. From T cells, B-cell-depleted T cells, or PBMCs came the material, which was cDNA or gDNA.

Only in-frame clones appear in the TCRdb table, and some are missing; sequencing was by immunoSEQ multiplex PCR. The repertoire holds about 49,000 clones, with approximately 85% as singletons. The sequence derives from a human donor in a cohort sampled during active COVID-19. Sequencing was done on a sample of peripheral blood.

CDR3 sequence reads: CASSLEGPAAAGTQYF. CDR3 DNA: TGTGCCAGCAGCTTGGAGGGCCCAGCGGCTGCGGGAACGCAGTATTTT. The chain carries TRBV5-8 and TRBJ2-3, with D possibly being TRBD2 (6 bases). V was clipped by 0 bases and J by 9 bases, with 20 bases between them. Germline CDR1 reads SGHTS; CDR2 reads YDEGEE. CDR3 length: 16 amino acids.